This entry concerns a single T cell receptor beta chain. This entry is derived from a study of T cells after yellow fever vaccination. Study summary: Where fractions had low cell numbers, libraries were prepared from them with the SMART-Seq v4 Ultra Low Input RNA kit.

Germline V gene data show CDR1 as KGHSH and CDR2 as LQKENI. There are 17 residues in the CDR3. Trimming took 2 bases from V and 6 from J, leaving 19 bases between them. TCRdb called the 5' RACE reads again in MiXCR, with one record for every CDR3 protein. The sample shows about 300,000 distinct CDR3 sequences, 6.8% of them seen only once. The material was PBMCs, obtained more than 40 days after the first yellow fever vaccination. This chain connects TRBV18 to TRBJ2-2; weak D call: TRBD1 (5 bases). This clonotype was sampled from a man aged 18 to 30 who received the YFV17D yellow fever vaccine. DNA of the CDR3: TGTGCCAGCTCACCAGGGGTAAGACAGAAGATTGCCGGGGAGCTGTTTTTT. Amino acid sequence: CASSPGVRQKIAGELFF.